The clone carrying this T cell receptor (beta chain) qualifies as medium-sized. Its antigen remains unidentified. The data stem from a study of T-cell reconstitution after alpha-beta-depleted transplantation in children. Study results and limitations: Some patients owed their high day-60 TCRbeta diversity to surviving recipient T cells and thymic progenitors. Reported findings indicate that, about two months after transplant, alpha-beta T cells came from several hundred expanded clones, which were derived from non-depleted graft cells. After one year, T-cell counts and TCRbeta diversity mostly came from new T cells.

V was shortened by 7 bases and J by 5 bases, with 8 bases between the two germline ends. The CDR3 totals 12 residues. The germline CDR1 and CDR2 sequences are MGHDK and SYGVNS. Unique molecular identifiers were built into the TCRbeta library. TCRdb reprocessed the PCR reads with MiXCR, giving one entry per CDR3 protein. Of around 4,200 distinct CDR3 sequences in the sample, 9.5% to 15% are singletons; the top ten hold 25% to 30%. The material sequenced was PBMCs, mostly from graft donor cells, taken 60 days after TCRalphabeta/CD19-depleted stem cell transplant. V and J are TRBV25-1 and TRBJ2-2, with D hard to call. This clonotype was obtained from a male patient between 2 and 9 years old who had a stem cell transplant for acute lymphoblastic leukemia, so the T cells may come from the graft donor. CDR3 region: CASTRYTGELFF. CDR3 nucleotide sequence: TGTGCCAGCACCCGCTATACCGGGGAGCTGTTTTTT.